This is a list of T cell receptor beta chains from one sample in a study of early T cells in non-severe SARS-CoV-2 infection. TCRdb re-called the 5' RACE reads through MiXCR, storing one row per CDR3 protein. Here the sample spans about 90,000 distinct CDR3 sequences, 13% to 15% being singletons. The sample consisted of whole blood. Receptor source: an adult who was a healthcare worker with PCR-confirmed SARS-CoV-2 infection or an uninfected control (not recorded which). Each CDR3 is given with its conserved first and last residue. Each record gives: J gene, D gene, V gene, clone size, CDR3 protein, CDR3 DNA. A D gene is named only where the DNA matches it firmly. A row's size may be missing; if present it is once, few, many or a size class.

TRBJ2-1,NA,TRBV6-1,NA,CASSDGNEQFF,TGTGCCAGCAGTGACGGGAATGAGCAGTTCTTC
TRBJ2-1,NA,TRBV9,few,CASSVRDQTYNEQFF,TGTGCCAGCAGCGTACGGGACCAAACATACAATGAGCAGTTCTTC
TRBJ2-3,NA,TRBV28,few,CASSFVAEALRLVTQYF,TGTGCCAGCAGTTTTGTAGCGGAGGCGCTGAGACTCGTAACGCAGTATTTT
TRBJ1-3,NA,TRBV30,NA,CAWTRRITSGNTIYF,TGTGCCTGGACTCGTCGGATTACCAGCGGAAACACCATATATTTT
TRBJ2-1,TRBD2,TRBV9,many,CASSVLGLGAGNEQFF,TGTGCCAGCAGCGTATTAGGACTAGGGGCCGGCAATGAGCAGTTCTTC
TRBJ1-5,TRBD1,TRBV6-1,NA,CASSLIGQGYNQPQHF,TGTGCCAGCTCTCTCATTGGACAGGGCTACAATCAGCCCCAGCATTTT
TRBJ2-5,NA,TRBV5-1,NA,CASSLYGDRRSEETQYF,TGCGCCAGCAGCTTATATGGGGACCGTCGATCAGAAGAGACCCAGTACTTC
TRBJ1-2,NA,TRBV7-2,few,CASRRETGTSYGYTF,TGTGCCAGCAGAAGAGAGACCGGGACCTCCTATGGCTACACCTTC
TRBJ2-5,TRBD2,TRBV5-1,NA,CASSPHRSGRLQETQYF,TGCGCCAGCAGCCCCCACAGGAGCGGGAGGCTCCAAGAGACCCAGTACTTC
TRBJ2-7,TRBD2,TRBV20-1,many,CSAPSGSAYEQYF,TGCAGTGCTCCTAGCGGGAGCGCCTACGAGCAGTACTTC
TRBJ2-7,TRBD2,TRBV20-1,few,CSARDRTSGGSKEQYF,TGCAGTGCTAGAGATCGGACTAGCGGGGGTTCAAAAGAGCAGTACTTC
TRBJ1-4,NA,TRBV18,few,CASSKTGPPEKLFF,TGTGCCAGCTCGAAGACAGGCCCGCCAGAAAAACTGTTTTTT
TRBJ2-3,TRBD2,TRBV20-1,few,CSAPGLADGTDTQYF,TGCAGTGCCCCCGGACTAGCGGATGGAACAGATACGCAGTATTTT
TRBJ2-1,NA,TRBV7-2,NA,CASSPRYNEQFF,TGTGCCAGCAGCCCAAGGTACAATGAGCAGTTCTTC
TRBJ2-1,TRBD2,TRBV7-9,many,CASSPTSGDYNEQFF,TGTGCCAGCAGTCCCACTAGCGGAGACTACAATGAGCAGTTCTTC
TRBJ2-1,NA,TRBV5-1,NA,CASSGGGLNEQFF,TGCGCCAGCAGCGGTGGGGGTTTGAATGAGCAGTTCTTC
TRBJ1-5,NA,TRBV19,many,CASSIQAWGQPQHF,TGTGCCAGTAGTATACAAGCCTGGGGGCAGCCCCAGCATTTT
TRBJ2-7,NA,TRBV27,once,CASTDESYEQYF,TGTGCCAGCACCGATGAATCCTACGAGCAGTACTTC
TRBJ2-2,NA,TRBV4-1,few,CASRQGTTGELFF,TGCGCCAGCAGACAAGGGACGACCGGGGAGCTGTTTTTT
TRBJ2-2,NA,TRBV7-6,NA,CASSLFRERTGELFF,TGTGCCAGCAGCTTATTCCGGGAGAGGACCGGGGAGCTGTTTTTT
TRBJ2-3,NA,TRBV21-1,many,CASSKERGRGDTQYF,TGTGCCAGCAGCAAAGAGAGGGGGCGCGGAGATACGCAGTATTTT
TRBJ2-5,TRBD2,TRBV12-3/TRBV12-4,NA,CASSLAGARTQYF,TGTGCCAGCAGTCTAGCGGGAGCTAGGACCCAGTACTTC
TRBJ1-2,NA,TRBV29-1,NA,CSVVPQVNGEGYTF,TGCAGCGTTGTCCCGCAGGTTAATGGGGAGGGCTACACCTTC
TRBJ2-7,NA,TRBV2,few,CASSLRGSDYEQYF,TGTGCCAGCAGCCTCAGGGGCTCGGACTACGAGCAGTACTTC
TRBJ2-7,TRBD1,TRBV18,few,CASSPTGNSYEQYF,TGTGCCAGCTCACCGACAGGGAACTCCTACGAGCAGTACTTC
TRBJ2-3,NA,TRBV5-1,many,CASSWTTDTQYF,TGCGCCAGCAGTTGGACCACAGATACGCAGTATTTT
TRBJ2-1,NA,TRBV5-1,many,CASRLTGQSSYNEQFF,TGCGCCAGCAGATTGACCGGACAGAGCTCCTACAATGAGCAGTTCTTC
TRBJ2-5,NA,TRBV4-1,few,CASSQAPAGETQYF,TGCGCCAGCAGCCAAGCGCCAGCTGGAGAGACCCAGTACTTC
TRBJ2-2,TRBD1,TRBV2,NA,CASTIRDSTAGELFF,TGTGCCAGCACTATCCGGGACAGTACCGCCGGGGAGCTGTTTTTT
TRBJ2-1,TRBD1,TRBV5-5,few,CASSSHQSDRGLSYNEQFF,TGTGCCAGCAGCTCCCACCAATCGGACAGGGGGCTCTCCTACAATGAGCAGTTCTTC
TRBJ2-7,TRBD2,TRBV20-1,NA,CSATSLASGSLPYEQYF,TGCAGTGCTACGTCCCTAGCTAGCGGGAGTCTCCCCTACGAGCAGTACTTC
TRBJ1-2,NA,TRBV11-2,NA,CASSLPPADYGYTF,TGTGCCAGCAGCCTCCCCCCGGCAGACTATGGCTACACCTTC
TRBJ2-1,NA,TRBV29-1,few,CSVEVWPEQFF,TGCAGCGTTGAAGTATGGCCCGAGCAGTTCTTC
TRBJ2-1,TRBD2,TRBV7-3,NA,CASSSVGTSGRNEQFF,TGTGCCAGCAGCTCCGTGGGAACTAGCGGGAGAAATGAGCAGTTCTTC
TRBJ1-6,NA,TRBV3-1,NA,CASSQVRYGHSPLHF,TGTGCCAGCAGCCAAGTCCGGTATGGGCATTCACCCCTCCACTTT
TRBJ2-7,NA,TRBV27,NA,CASSLQNYDEQYF,TGTGCCAGCAGTTTGCAGAATTACGACGAGCAGTACTTC
TRBJ2-7,NA,TRBV20-1,NA,CSGTGTYPWEQYF,TGCAGTGGTACCGGGACTTACCCCTGGGAGCAGTACTTC
TRBJ2-2,TRBD2,TRBV7-2,few,CASSLVLAAPTGELFF,TGTGCCAGCAGCTTAGTCCTAGCGGCACCCACCGGGGAGCTGTTTTTT
TRBJ2-1,NA,TRBV20-1,NA,CSARDLIETHYNEQFF,TGCAGTGCTAGAGATTTAATCGAGACCCACTACAATGAGCAGTTCTTC
TRBJ2-7,NA,TRBV7-6,NA,CASSDGTSYEQYF,TGTGCCAGCAGCGACGGGACATCCTACGAGCAGTACTTC
TRBJ2-7,NA,TRBV7-8,many,CASSFGQSYEQYF,TGTGCCAGCAGCTTTGGTCAGTCCTACGAGCAGTACTTC
TRBJ1-3,NA,TRBV4-1,NA,CASSHTGTNSGNTIYF,TGCGCCAGCAGCCACACCGGGACTAACTCTGGAAACACCATATATTTT